The clone carrying this T cell receptor (beta chain) was detected ten times or more. Its cognate antigen is unknown. RNA transcripts were the template for amplifying TCR beta CDR3 regions. Carried out on the TCR CDR3, a first-round RT-PCR used the HTBI primer set. Each CDR3 protein is one row after TCRdb ran MiXCR on the multiplex PCR reads. In the table there are about 98,000 distinct CDR3 sequences, roughly 40% of which are singletons. The source of the sample is a study of T cells in Graves' hyperthyroidism and ophthalmopathy. Regarding the study as a whole: Stable hyperthyroidism and ophthalmopathy were separated using 13 V-J signatures.

Trimming removed 4 bases at V and 4 bases at J, with 11 bases between. Germline loops: CDR1 MDHEN, CDR2 SYDVKM. The CDR3 has 13 amino acids. The sequence derives from a woman aged 25-40 years with Graves' hyperthyroidism. The specimen sequenced was peripheral blood or thyroid tissue (not recorded which). This chain uses TRBV28 with TRBJ2-7, with D perhaps TRBD2 (6 bases). The CDR3 loop reads CASSSREEYEQYF. In DNA form, the CDR3 reads TGTGCCAGCAGTTCCAGGGAGGAATACGAGCAGTACTTC.